The 25 T cell receptor beta chains below come from one sample, sequenced in a study of T cells after posttransplantation cyclophosphamide (dated by TCRdb to between 2015 and 2016). Library generation was performed with the immunoSEQ multiplex PCR assay. TCRdb retrieved this table from immuneACCESS and kept in-frame rearrangements only. Not all clones are present; in checked studies, unresolved V genes account for under half, and no reason is known for the remainder. Across this sample, 20,000 to 30,000 clones were tabulated and none appeared just once. The biggest ten clones account for about 4.4% of the sample. Material for sequencing was PBMCs. These TCRs come from a woman aged 45-65 years in good health, CMV-negative, and a related stem cell transplant donor.

The chain combines TRBV4-1 with TRBJ2-7, with TRBD2 matching over 7 bases. Per the germline V gene, CDR1 is MGHRA and CDR2 is YSYEKL. CDR3 length: 15 residues. V trimming: 4 bases; J trimming: 2 bases; junction bases outside the gene matches: 8. The CDR3, as DNA: TGCGCCAGCAGCCGGGGGGGGGAGGGTCCCTACGAGCAGTACTTC. It encodes CASSRGGEGPYEQYF.

This clone was counted many times. The V and J genes are TRBV18 and TRBJ1-2; no clear D. Germline CDR1 KGHSH, CDR2 LQKENI. V dropped 0 bases and J dropped 4 bases, with 6 bases sitting between them. The CDR3 spans 13 residues. The CDR3 coding sequence is TGTGCCAGCTCACCACCTTCCGGCTATGGCTACACCTTC. The encoded protein is CASSPPSGYGYTF.

This clone showed up many times. The chain recombines TRBV7-2 with TRBJ2-1; D remains unclear. V lost 2 bases, J lost 2 bases, and 7 bases lay in between. Per germline, CDR1 SGHTA and CDR2 FQGNSA. This CDR3 has 14 residues. Written as DNA, the CDR3 is TGTGCCAGCAGCTTATCAGAGGCCTACAATGAGCAGTTCTTC. Translating it yields CASSLSEAYNEQFF.

This clone was picked up many times. CDR3: CASSSLDSMNTEAFF. The DNA of the CDR3 is TGCGCCAGCAGCTCCCTGGACAGCATGAACACTGAAGCTTTCTTT. This chain joins TRBV5-1 and TRBJ1-1; perhaps TRBD1 as D (6 bases). Trimming shortened V by 3 bases and J by 0 bases, and 12 bases separated the two germline ends. CDR1 is SGHRS and CDR2 is YFSETQ in the germline V gene. CDR3 length: 15 amino acids.

Many counts were recorded for this clone. The rearrangement links TRBV5-4 to TRBJ2-1, with 7 bases identical to TRBD2. The V and J ends lost 2 bases and 6 bases, in that order; junction bases with no gene match: 8. CDR3 length equals 15 residues. In germline, CDR1 is SGHNT, CDR2 YYREEE (reference sequence). Here the CDR3 DNA reads TGTGCCAGCAGCTTAGATAACGGGAGGATCAATGAGCAGTTCTTC. As protein: CASSLDNGRINEQFF.

In this sample, this clone turned up many times. The chain links TRBV21-1 to TRBJ2-2; TRBD1 reflects the table's D call only, with no check against the DNA. TRBV21-1 is a listed pseudogene. The CDR3 loop spans 16 amino acids. DNA for the CDR3: TGTGCCAGCAGCCCCAGAATGGACAGGGAGACCGGGGAGCTGTTTTTT. This encodes CASSPRMDRETGELFF.

This clone occurred many times. The chain carries TRBV4-3 and TRBJ1-3, with TRBD1 as a possible D gene (6 bases). This CDR3 spans 15 amino acids. Trimming took off 1 base at V and 3 bases at J, with 10 bases between the two ends. Germline CDR1 LGHNA, CDR2 YSLEER. The CDR3 region has the DNA TGCGCCAGCAGCCAAGTGTCAGGGGTTGGAAACACCATATATTTT. The encoded protein is CASSQVSGVGNTIYF.

This clone has ten or more counts. The DNA for the CDR3 is TGTGCCAGCAGCCCACAGGGCAGGGAAGAGACCCAGTACTTC. This encodes CASSPQGREETQYF. The genes are TRBV5-6 and TRBJ2-5, with TRBD1 as a possible D gene (6 bases). Germline V gene lookup returns CDR1 SGHDT and CDR2 YYEEEE. V lost 4 bases and J lost 3, with 13 bases in between. The CDR3 is made up of 14 amino acids.

This clone was recorded at least ten times. CDR3 protein: CASRRGHSPLHF. CDR3 sequence (DNA): TGTGCCAGCAGACGAGGGCATTCACCCCTCCACTTT. The rearrangement uses TRBV28 and TRBJ1-6; D uncertain. Trimming stripped 6 bases from V and 8 bases from J, with 8 bases between. This CDR3 comprises 12 residues. Germline assignment: CDR1 MDHEN and CDR2 SYDVKM.

This clone was recorded many times. The chain carries TRBV7-9 and TRBJ1-2; weak D call: TRBD1 (5 bases). In germline, CDR1 is SEHNR, CDR2 FQNEAQ (reference sequence). V lost 1 base to trimming and J lost 13 bases, with 13 bases between them. The CDR3 extends over 12 amino acids. CDR3 bases: TGTGCCAGCAGCTTAGAGACTCACGGGGGCACCTTC. Translating it yields CASSLETHGGTF.

This clone appeared many times. This sequence joins TRBV5-1 and TRBJ1-4; the D gene is possibly TRBD1 (6 bases). The germline V and J ends were trimmed by 0 bases and 4 bases, with 13 bases remaining between them. The CDR3 consists of 16 residues. CDR1 is SGHRS, CDR2 YFSETQ, per germline. The CDR3 reads CASSLVPGASNEKLFF. The CDR3 coding sequence is TGCGCCAGCAGCTTGGTCCCAGGGGCGAGTAATGAAAAACTGTTTTTT.

This clone was picked up many times. The chain employs TRBV5-1 and TRBJ2-7; weak D call: TRBD1 (6 bases). Germline V gene lookup returns CDR1 SGHRS and CDR2 YFSETQ. The CDR3 length is 15 residues. Trimming stripped 4 bases from V and 3 bases from J, with 17 bases between. CDR3 region: CASSLDPGTIYEQYF. The CDR3 DNA reads TGCGCCAGCAGCCTGGACCCCGGGACAATCTACGAGCAGTACTTC.

This clone turned up a few times. With a far larger clone one base away, a read error is the likely cause. This rearrangement joins TRBV6-1 to TRBJ2-3; 11 nucleotides align to TRBD1. The V gene's germline CDR1 is MNHNS and CDR2 SASEGT. CDR3 size: 15 residues. This CDR3 reads CASSEGTGGADAQYF. The CDR3 region has the DNA TGTGCCAGCAGTGAAGGGACAGGGGGCGCAGATGCGCAGTATTTT.

The table lists this clone with many counts. The rearrangement joins TRBV4-3 to TRBJ1-4; TRBD1 matches at 10 bases. J lost 6 bases, V lost 0 bases, and 1 base had no gene match. The CDR3 has 15 residues. The germline V gene has CDR1 LGHNA and CDR2 YSLEER. Here the CDR3 reads CASSQEGTGDEKLFF. Written as DNA, the CDR3 is TGCGCCAGCAGCCAAGAAGGGACAGGGGATGAAAAACTGTTTTTT.

This clone was observed at least ten times. The V call is TRBV5-1, the J call TRBJ2-5, with 9 bases aligning to TRBD1. The ends lost 2 bases at V and 4 bases at J; junction bases unmatched: 9. The CDR3 consists of 16 residues. Germline V gives CDR1 SGHRS, CDR2 YFSETQ. CDR3: CASSLQGADHRETQYF. CDR3 nucleotide sequence: TGCGCCAGCAGCTTACAGGGGGCTGATCATCGAGAGACCCAGTACTTC.

In its sample, this clone was seen many times. J is TRBJ2-3 and V is TRBV6-5; 8 positions agree with TRBD2. The germline V gene encodes CDR1 MNHEY and CDR2 SVGAGI. J was trimmed by 5 bases and V by 2 bases; bases with no gene match: 6. The CDR3 spans 15 residues. The CDR3 DNA sequence: TGTGCCAGCAGTTACACGGGGGGGGGAAAAGATACGCAGTATTTT. Translating gives CASSYTGGGKDTQYF.

This clone was detected ten times or more. The chain uses TRBV2 and TRBJ2-1; the match to TRBD2 covers 8 bases. V gave up 8 bases and J gave up 6 bases; unmatched junction bases: 9. Germline V gene sequence: CDR1 SNHLY, CDR2 FYNNEI. This CDR3 is 14 amino acids long. The CDR3 reads CASFGGALGNEQFF. CDR3 bases: TGTGCCAGCTTCGGGGGGGCCTTGGGCAATGAGCAGTTCTTC.

Many counts were recorded for this clone. This CDR3 is CASSAPGDPVNNEQFF. The CDR3, as DNA: TGTGCCAGCAGCGCACCGGGGGACCCGGTTAACAATGAGCAGTTCTTC. This chain connects TRBV9 to TRBJ2-1; D possibly corresponds to TRBD2 (6 bases). In germline, CDR1 is SGDLS, CDR2 YYNGEE. The V gene lost 3 bases and the J gene lost 5 bases, with 18 bases spanning the gap. CDR3 length equals 16 residues.

There are many counts of this clone. The chain is built from TRBV5-1 and TRBJ2-2, with D unclear. V was pared by 0 bases and J by 6 bases, with 15 bases between. CDR3 length: 16 amino acids. Germline V gene lookup returns CDR1 SGHRS and CDR2 YFSETQ. The CDR3 DNA follows: TGCGCCAGCAGCTTGGAGGTAGCCTTGACGCCCGGGGAGCTGTTTTTT. Protein product: CASSLEVALTPGELFF.

This clone was found many times. This chain connects TRBV4-2 to TRBJ2-3; 9 nucleotides align to TRBD1. This CDR3 is built from 15 residues. Per the germline V gene, CDR1 is LGHNA and CDR2 is YNFKEQ. The J segment lost 4 bases and the V segment lost 4 bases, leaving 6 bases of the junction unmatched. CDR3 DNA: TGTGCCAGCAGCCCCCGGGACAGGGCGGCAGATACGCAGTATTTT. Amino acids: CASSPRDRAADTQYF.

This clone has at least ten counts. The chain couples TRBV5-5 to TRBJ1-5; D is perhaps TRBD1 (5 bases). The CDR3 has 15 amino acids. Between the trimmed V and J ends, which lost 1 base and 6 bases, there was a span of 14 bases. Germline V gene data show CDR1 as SGHKS and CDR2 as YYEKEE (reference sequence). CDR3 sequence: CASSLSSGFGQPQHF. The CDR3 DNA is TGTGCCAGCAGCTTGAGTTCAGGGTTCGGTCAGCCCCAGCATTTT.

This clone was found many times. The chain uses TRBV11-2 and TRBJ1-4; D is possibly TRBD1 (5 bases). From germline, CDR1 is SGHAT and CDR2 FQNNGV. The CDR3 totals 17 residues. V lost 4 bases and J 0 bases, leaving 15 bases between the germline ends. CDR3 nucleotides: TGTGCCAGCAGCTCGGGGGTCGGGGCTGCAACTAATGAAAAACTGTTTTTT. Translation: CASSSGVGAATNEKLFF.

In this sample, this clone turned up many times. Relative to the germline gene, one junction end is altered; a read error may explain this. J is TRBJ1-2 and V is TRBV6-1; D gene uncertain. Germline lookup yields CDR1 MNHNS and CDR2 SASEGT. This CDR3 is 11 amino acids long. The DNA for the CDR3 is TGTGCCAGCAGTGAAAGTCGGCTCAGCGCCTTC. Translating it yields CASSESRLSAF.

There are many counts of this clone. The gene calls are TRBV6-1 and TRBJ2-7; 9 nucleotides match TRBD1. Trimming removed 6 bases from V and 5 bases from J; junction bases left unmatched: 8. Per the germline V gene, CDR1 is MNHNS and CDR2 is SASEGT. CDR3 length: 14 amino acids. The CDR3 region is CASSYSRQGDEQYF. The CDR3 coding sequence is TGTGCCAGCAGCTACAGCCGACAGGGGGACGAGCAGTACTTC.

This clone came up many times. This chain joins TRBV5-1 and TRBJ1-1; the match to TRBD1 covers 9 bases. V was pared by 6 bases and J by 1 base, with 4 bases of the junction left unmatched. This CDR3 comprises 14 residues. From germline, CDR1 is SGHRS and CDR2 YFSETQ. The CDR3 DNA reads as TGCGCCAGCAAAAGGACAGGGGAGAACACTGAAGCTTTCTTT. It yields the protein CASKRTGENTEAFF.